A single sample is the source of the 20 T cell receptor beta chains below, sequenced in a study of Ad26.COV2.S vaccination and SARS-CoV-2 variants. The treatment is: roughly 18 received Ad26.COV2.S at low or high dose, single or two shots; roughly 5 received placebo; per-sample allocation not given. Sample collection was performed on day 63 after the first vaccine or placebo injection. Sequencing was performed with immunoSEQ multiplex PCR; in TCRdb, only in-frame clones are kept and a portion is missing. The data show roughly 450,000 clones, 80% to 95% seen once. The sequences come from peripheral blood, collected in a trial of Ad26.COV2.S vaccine versus placebo. Receptors were obtained from a person between 18 and 65 years old who received the Ad26.COV2.S COVID-19 vaccine or a placebo.

The CDR3 here is CASRERVVEALHF. CDR3 bases: TGTGCCAGTAGAGAAAGGGTCGTTGAGGCCCTCCACTTT. The chain employs TRBV19 and TRBJ1-6; D ambiguous. This CDR3 has 13 amino acids. Germline CDR1 LNHDA, CDR2 SQIVND (reference sequence). Trimming shortened V by 6 bases and J by 14 bases, and 17 bases separated the two germline ends.

The chain is built from TRBV28 and TRBJ1-5; no reliable D call. From germline, CDR1 is MDHEN and CDR2 SYDVKM. Trimming stripped 2 bases from V and 7 bases from J, with 12 bases between. The CDR3 totals 14 residues. CDR3 DNA: TGTGCCAGCAGTTTAAGCATGTCTAGGCAGCCCCAGCATTTT. Its protein is CASSLSMSRQPQHF.

This chain uses TRBV3-1 (or the pseudogene TRBV3-2) with TRBJ2-7; 14 bases are a match to TRBD2. With 9 bases clipped from V and 3 bases from J, the junction kept 16 bases outside the gene matches. This CDR3 comprises 18 residues. Germline V gene sequence: CDR1 LGHDT, CDR2 YNNKEL (reference sequence). The CDR3 bases are TGTGCCAGAATCCCCTCCGGGACTAGCGGGAGAATTGACTACGAGCAGTACTTC. Translated, it gives CARIPSGTSGRIDYEQYF.

This clone showed up just once. The chain uses TRBV18 and TRBJ1-4; 7 nucleotides line up with TRBD1. The CDR3 has 16 amino acids. V was clipped by 0 bases and J by 2 bases; unmatched bases: 3. Germline CDR1 KGHSH, CDR2 LQKENI. The CDR3 bases are TGTGCCAGCTCACCACCATCGGGACAGACTAATGAAAAACTGTTTTTT. Protein sequence: CASSPPSGQTNEKLFF.

V is TRBV2 and J is TRBJ2-7; D possibly uses TRBD1 or TRBD2 (6 bases each). This CDR3 is 15 amino acids long. V lost 8 bases, J lost 4 bases, and 21 bases lay in between. Germline V lookup: CDR1 SNHLY, CDR2 FYNNEI. The CDR3 region is CASLNLKGGGYEQYF. The CDR3 nucleotides read TGTGCCAGCTTGAACCTCAAGGGGGGCGGGTACGAGCAGTACTTC.

This clone occurred many times. V gene TRBV3-1 (or the pseudogene TRBV3-2) combines with J gene TRBJ1-3; 7 bases fit TRBD1. From germline, CDR1 is LGHDT and CDR2 YNNKEL (reference sequence). The ends lost 7 bases at V and 1 base at J; junction bases unmatched: 7. The CDR3 covers 15 residues. CDR3 protein: CASTYLTGSGNTIYF. The CDR3 DNA sequence: TGTGCCAGCACCTACCTGACAGGGTCTGGAAACACCATATATTTT.

The chain combines TRBV30 with TRBJ1-6, with TRBD1 as a possible D gene (5 bases). Germline lookup yields CDR1 GTSNPN and CDR2 SVGIG (reference sequence). V lost 2 bases, J lost 9 bases, and 8 bases lay in between. This CDR3 is built from 12 residues. CDR3 in amino acids: CAWSSGTSPLHF. The CDR3 DNA reads as TGTGCCTGGAGTTCGGGGACTTCACCCCTCCACTTT.

This clone was observed a single time. The chain couples TRBV6-5 to TRBJ1-2; no clear D. The V end was cut by 0 bases, the J end by 0 bases, with 11 bases between. The CDR3 is 16 amino acids. CDR1 and CDR2 (germline): MNHEY, SVGAGI. The CDR3 sequence: CASSYSIGGTNYGYTF. Written as DNA, the CDR3 is TGTGCCAGCAGTTACTCGATCGGTGGCACTAACTATGGCTACACCTTC.

The rearrangement joins TRBV14 to TRBJ1-2, with D perhaps matching TRBD1 (5 bases). The CDR3 length is 13 residues. Deletions cut 4 bases from V and 8 bases from J, with 14 bases between. Germline V CDR1 and CDR2: SGHDN, FVKESK. The CDR3 nucleotides are TGTGCCAGCAGCCTGAAGGGGTTTGGAGGCTACACCTTC. Amino acids: CASSLKGFGGYTF. The complete variable domain, with remaining parts taken from reference TRBV14 and TRBJ1-2, reads EAGVTQFPSHSVIEKGQTVTLRCDPISGHDNLYWYRRVMGKEIKFLLHFVKESKQDESGMPNNRFLAERTGGTYSTLKVQPAELEDSGVYFCASSLKGFGGYTFGSGTRLTVV.

This clone was seen just once. The rearrangement links TRBV19 to TRBJ2-7, with 8 bases that match TRBD2. The V segment lost 3 bases and the J segment 3 bases; nucleotides outside the gene matches: 7. Germline V lookup: CDR1 LNHDA, CDR2 SQIVND (reference sequence). The CDR3 is made up of 15 amino acids. The CDR3 DNA reads as TGTGCCAGTAGTATGATCACGGGACTAGGCTACGAGCAGTACTTC. This translates into CASSMITGLGYEQYF.

The J gene is TRBJ2-1, the V gene TRBV6-2 or TRBV6-3; 10 bases are a match to TRBD2. The CDR3 is 16 residues long. J was trimmed by 7 bases and V by 1 base; bases with no gene match: 7. The germline CDR1 and CDR2 sequences are MNHEY and SVGEGT. CDR3 DNA sequence: TGTGCCAGCAGTTACTTACCTAGCGGGAGCTGGAATGAGCAGTTCTTC. This sequence encodes CASSYLPSGSWNEQFF.

The V gene is TRBV27, the J gene TRBJ2-1; a weak D match, TRBD1 (6 bases). Per the germline V gene, CDR1 is MNHEY and CDR2 is SMNVEV (reference sequence). Trimming took 5 bases from V and 0 from J, leaving 8 bases between them. This CDR3 contains 14 residues. CDR3 sequence (DNA): TGTGCCAGCAGTCGCAGGGGCTCCTACAATGAGCAGTTCTTC. It translates to CASSRRGSYNEQFF.

The V call is TRBV19, the J call TRBJ1-2, with D tentatively TRBD1 (5 bases). Germline V gene lookup returns CDR1 LNHDA and CDR2 SQIVND (reference sequence). The V gene lost 5 bases and the J gene lost 4 bases, with 8 bases spanning the gap. The CDR3 runs to 12 residues. CDR3 bases: TGTGCCAGTAGTGAGGGGTTCTATGGCTACACCTTC. This codes for CASSEGFYGYTF.

This chain uses TRBV11-2 with TRBJ2-1; 14 positions agree with TRBD2. Germline V gene sequence: CDR1 SGHAT, CDR2 FQNNGV. This CDR3 is 15 amino acids long. V gave up 5 bases and J gave up 7 bases; unmatched junction bases: 4. The CDR3 region has the DNA TGTGCCAGCAGCCCGGGACTAGCGGGAGAGAATGAGCAGTTCTTC. It encodes CASSPGLAGENEQFF.

This chain joins TRBV30 and TRBJ2-7; 7 bases are shared with TRBD2. Germline V CDR1 and CDR2: GTSNPN, SVGIG (reference sequence). This CDR3 spans 15 amino acids. The V gene end was trimmed by 1 base and the J gene end by 7 bases; junction bases not matched to a gene: 13. DNA of the CDR3: TGTGCCTGGAGTGGTGGCGGGAGTAATGTGCGTGAGCAGTACTTC. This sequence encodes CAWSGGGSNVREQYF.

This sequence joins TRBV19 and TRBJ2-2; a weak D match, TRBD2 (5 bases). CDR1 and CDR2 (germline): LNHDA, SQIVND (reference sequence). Trimming removed 7 bases at V and 0 bases at J, with 12 bases between. This CDR3 is 15 amino acids long. The CDR3 protein is CASTAAVANTGELFF. The CDR3 bases are TGTGCCAGTACGGCAGCGGTCGCGAACACCGGGGAGCTGTTTTTT.

As concerns this clone: The same CDR3 arises from other DNA sequences in this sample as well. J is TRBJ2-5 and V is TRBV5-1, with 11 positions matching TRBD2. The ends lost 2 bases at V and 1 base at J; junction bases unmatched: 1. The germline V gene has CDR1 SGHRS and CDR2 YFSETQ. The CDR3 has 15 amino acids. CDR3 loop: CASSLGTSGQETQYF. CDR3 nucleotides: TGCGCCAGCAGCTTAGGGACTAGCGGCCAAGAGACCCAGTACTTC.

The chain uses TRBV3-1 (or the pseudogene TRBV3-2) and TRBJ2-7; D remains ambiguous. The germline V and J ends were trimmed by 1 base and 2 bases, with 6 bases remaining between them. The length of the CDR3 is 13 residues. Germline CDR1 LGHDT, CDR2 YNNKEL (reference sequence). CDR3 nucleotide sequence: TGTGCCAGCAGCCAAGTCGTCCCCTACGAGCAGTACTTC. Translated, it gives CASSQVVPYEQYF.

The chain links TRBV6-2 or TRBV6-3 to TRBJ1-5; unclear D gene. CDR1 and CDR2 from the germline V gene are MNHEY and SVGEGT. CDR3 size: 13 residues. Trimming cost V 6 bases and J 1 base, with 7 bases left between them. The DNA for the CDR3 is TGTGCCAGCAGCCTTATCAGCAATCAGCCCCAGCATTTT. Residues: CASSLISNQPQHF.

The V gene is TRBV7-9, the J gene TRBJ2-7, with D unclear. The germline V gene has CDR1 SEHNR and CDR2 FQNEAQ (reference sequence). With 8 bases removed from V and 5 bases from J, the gap between germline ends came to 4 bases. The CDR3 is made up of 9 amino acids. The CDR3 loop is CASWDEQYF. The CDR3 bases are TGTGCCAGCTGGGACGAGCAGTACTTC.